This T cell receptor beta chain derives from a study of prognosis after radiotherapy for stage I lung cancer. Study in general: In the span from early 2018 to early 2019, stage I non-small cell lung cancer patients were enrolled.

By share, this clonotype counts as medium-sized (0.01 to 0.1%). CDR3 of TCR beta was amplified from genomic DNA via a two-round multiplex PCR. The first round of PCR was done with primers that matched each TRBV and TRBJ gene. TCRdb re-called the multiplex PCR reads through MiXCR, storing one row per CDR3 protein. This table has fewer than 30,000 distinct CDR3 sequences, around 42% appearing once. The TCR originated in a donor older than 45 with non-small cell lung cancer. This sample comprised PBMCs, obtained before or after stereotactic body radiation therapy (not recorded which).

Written as DNA, the CDR3 is TGTGCCAGCAGTTTAGCCGGAACCTCGGGTTTCTTT. Amino acid sequence: CASSLAGTSGFF. This rearrangement joins TRBV12-3 or TRBV12-4 to TRBJ1-1, with D uncertain. V gave up 0 bases and J gave up 13 bases, with 12 bases separating them. This CDR3 is built from 12 residues.